The 30 T cell receptor beta chains given below trace back to one sample, sequenced in a study of read filtering for tumor transcriptome and immune sequencing. Molecular barcoded adaptors covering alpha/delta and beta/gamma chains were used on roughly 400 ng RNA. Each CDR3 protein is one row after TCRdb ran MiXCR on the reads. The sample lists approximately 6,100 distinct CDR3 sequences; about a quarter were seen once. The sequenced sample was a population of CD138-negative cells sorted from bone marrow. These TCRs come from a donor at least 40 years old with multiple myeloma.

This clonotype rates as medium-sized. The V call is TRBV7-2, the J call TRBJ1-5, with D possibly being TRBD1 (5 bases). Germline V gene lookup returns CDR1 SGHTA and CDR2 FQGNSA. The CDR3 contains 13 residues. Trimming pared 2 bases from V and 5 bases from J, leaving 7 bases between. In DNA form, the CDR3 reads TGTGCCAGCAGCTTAATAGGGGATCAGCCCCAGCATTTT. This codes for CASSLIGDQPQHF.

In regard to this clonotype: A much larger clone differs by one base, so this may be a read error. This sequence joins TRBV7-2 and TRBJ2-3; D call uncertain. The DNA end favors TRBJ1-5, so the J call may be wrong. Germline CDR1 reads SGHTA; CDR2 reads FQGNSA. The CDR3 sequence is 13 residues long. The CDR3 reads CASSSLITDTQHF. The CDR3 DNA reads as TGTGCCAGCAGCTCGCTAATCACAGATACGCAGCATTTT.

With regard to this clonotype: A much larger clone lies a single base off, so this may be a read error. The chain carries TRBV29-1 and TRBJ1-3; unclear D gene. The germline V and J ends were trimmed by 4 bases and 0 bases, with 10 bases remaining between them. The CDR3 length is 14 residues. Per the germline V gene, CDR1 is SQVTM and CDR2 is ANQGSEA. The CDR3 spells CSVVERLSGNTIYF. In nucleotides, the CDR3 is TGCAGCGTTGTGGAGAGACTCTCTGGAAACACCATATATTTT.

As regards this clonotype: It is likely a read error, because the conserved phenylalanine at the end of the CDR3 is missing. The limits of the CDR3 on the DNA are not certain, so only TCRdb's listed CDR3 is given. This rearrangement joins TRBV4-1 to TRBJ1-1; the DNA was not used to check the table's D call, TRBD1. 14 amino acids form the CDR3, both terminal residues included. Per the germline V gene, CDR1 is MGHRA and CDR2 is YSYEKL. CDR3: CVSSQSRWATEGFI.

This clonotype was recorded many times. The gene calls are TRBV5-1 and TRBJ2-1, with 7 positions matching TRBD1. V trimming: 0 bases; J trimming: 0 bases; junction bases outside the gene matches: 3. There are 16 residues in the CDR3. CDR1 is SGHRS, CDR2 YFSETQ, per germline. CDR3 DNA sequence: TGCGCCAGCAGCTTGGGACAGGGAAGCTCCTACAATGAGCAGTTCTTC. Its translation: CASSLGQGSSYNEQFF.

There are many counts of this clonotype. V is TRBV6-2 or TRBV6-3 and J is TRBJ2-7; D is perhaps TRBD2 (6 bases). Germline CDR1 reads MNHEY; CDR2 reads SVGEGT. The ends were cut back, 5 bases at V and 0 bases at J, with 11 bases in the middle. The CDR3 is made up of 14 amino acids. The CDR3 nucleotides are TGTGCCAGCAGTCAAAGCGGGTCCTCCTACGAGCAGTACTTC. It is translated as CASSQSGSSYEQYF.

This clonotype came up many times. The chain links TRBV12-3 or TRBV12-4 to TRBJ1-5; 7 bases align to TRBD1. CDR3 length equals 15 residues. J lost 3 bases, V lost 4 bases, and 6 bases had no gene match. Written as DNA, the CDR3 is TGTGCCAGCAGTTCCGGGACAGTCTACAATCAGCCCCAGCATTTT. It specifies CASSSGTVYNQPQHF.

In this sample, this clonotype turned up many times. This chain uses TRBV28 with TRBJ1-2, with 9 bases lining up with TRBD1. Germline V gene lookup returns CDR1 MDHEN and CDR2 SYDVKM. The CDR3 has 13 residues. V shed 5 bases and J 8 bases; nucleotides not matched to a gene: 6. CDR3 DNA sequence: TGTGCCAGCAGTCACAGGGGGCGGGTAGGCTACACCTTC. Its translation: CASSHRGRVGYTF.

This clonotype was seen ten or more times. The gene calls are TRBV2 and TRBJ1-2; TRBD1 agrees at 7 bases. Trimming took 3 bases from V and 4 from J; bases not matched to a gene: 5. The CDR3 is 14 residues long. Germline values: CDR1 SNHLY, CDR2 FYNNEI. The chain's CDR3 is CASSDTRTGYGYTF. CDR3 DNA: TGTGCCAGCAGTGATACAAGGACAGGCTATGGCTACACCTTC.

In regard to this clonotype: Being one base from a much bigger clone, this may be a read error. This chain links TRBV19 with TRBJ1-1; D call uncertain. The CDR3 runs to 12 residues. Per the germline V gene, CDR1 is LNHDA and CDR2 is SQIVND (reference sequence). For the CDR3, the DNA is TGTGCCAGTAGCCCCCGTGGCCTAGGAGCTTCCTTT. It specifies CASSPRGLGASF.

This clonotype occurred many times. Given the absence of the conserved phenylalanine or tryptophan at the CDR3 end, a read error is likely. For the CDR3, the DNA is TGCAGTGCTATTACCAAGCCCAATCAGCCCCAGCATCTT. Protein: CSAITKPNQPQHL. The J gene is TRBJ1-5, the V gene TRBV20-1, with D hard to call. The CDR3 contains 13 residues. V was shortened by 4 bases and J by 3 bases, with 10 bases between the two germline ends. CDR1 DFQATT and CDR2 SNEGSKA come from the germline V gene (reference sequence).

This clonotype has ten or more counts. The chain links TRBV9 to TRBJ2-3; possibly TRBD1 or TRBD2 for D (6 bases each). With 1 base removed from V and 2 bases from J, the gap between germline ends came to 14 bases. The germline gives CDR1 SGDLS, CDR2 YYNGEE. The CDR3 sequence is 16 residues long. The CDR3 here is CASSVTGAAYTDTQYF. The DNA of the CDR3 is TGTGCCAGCAGCGTAACGGGGGCCGCCTACACAGATACGCAGTATTTT.

Here the CDR3 reads CASTLTASDQPQHF. In DNA form, the CDR3 reads TGTGCCAGCACTCTGACGGCGAGCGATCAGCCCCAGCATTTT. V is TRBV12-3 or TRBV12-4 and J is TRBJ1-5; D call uncertain. The V end was cut by 7 bases, the J end by 5 bases, with 15 bases between. This CDR3 spans 14 amino acids.

This clonotype has just one count. V usage is TRBV7-9 and J usage is TRBJ1-3; 9 bases are shared with TRBD1. Looked up from germline, CDR1 is SEHNR and CDR2 is FQNEAQ (reference sequence). V lost 5 bases and J lost 4; bases outside the gene matches: 6. CDR3 length: 15 amino acids. CDR3 sequence (DNA): TGTGCCAGCAGCGAAGGACAGGGGTCCGGAAACACCATATATTTT. It codes for CASSEGQGSGNTIYF.

With regard to this clonotype: This sequence is one base from a far larger clone and is likely a read error. The chain recombines TRBV11-2 with TRBJ2-1, with TRBD1 matching 7 bases. CDR3 length equals 16 residues. Germline CDR1 reads SGHAT; CDR2 reads FQNNGV. The CDR3 protein is CACSSTDETGSDEQFF. The CDR3 DNA sequence: TGTGCCTGCAGCTCAACTGATGAGACAGGGAGCGATGAGCAGTTCTTC.

A few counts support this clonotype. The likely explanation is a read error, given a far larger clone one base away. This chain links TRBV6-6 with TRBJ2-1; 10 bases fit TRBD1. This CDR3 has 17 amino acids. In germline, CDR1 is MNHNY, CDR2 SVGAGI (reference sequence). V was pared by 5 bases and J by 6 bases, with 13 bases of the junction left unmatched. The CDR3 DNA follows: TGTGCCAGCAGTGCCTGGTTCGGGACAGGGGACGGCAATGAGCAGTTCTTC. Its protein product is CASSAWFGTGDGNEQFF.

This clonotype is large. The chain is built from TRBV10-2 and TRBJ2-1; D unclear. This CDR3 contains 15 residues. The V and J ends lost 8 bases and 10 bases respectively, with 24 bases between them. Per germline, CDR1 WSHSY and CDR2 SAAADI. The CDR3 sequence: CASGSGAPGGKEQFF. The CDR3 DNA sequence: TGCGCCAGCGGTAGTGGTGCCCCCGGCGGAAAAGAGCAGTTCTTC.

This clonotype has at least ten counts. This chain joins TRBV4-1 and TRBJ1-5, with D perhaps TRBD1 (6 bases). The germline CDR1 and CDR2 sequences are MGHRA and YSYEKL. The CDR3 is 15 residues long. V dropped 1 base and J dropped 5 bases, with 12 bases sitting between them. CDR3 sequence: CASSQAGGTHQPQHF. The CDR3 bases are TGCGCCAGCAGCCAAGCGGGGGGCACTCATCAGCCCCAGCATTTT.

This clonotype has a count of ten or more. This sequence joins TRBV7-9 and TRBJ2-1, with 11 nucleotides matching TRBD2. With V trimmed by 5 bases and J by 5 bases, 14 bases remained unmatched. Germline V lookup: CDR1 SEHNR, CDR2 FQNEAQ (reference sequence). This CDR3 is built from 18 residues. As DNA, the CDR3 is TGTGCCAGCAGCCCACTAGCGGGAGCGGGAGGGCCCGACAATGAGCAGTTCTTC. Translating gives CASSPLAGAGGPDNEQFF.

This clonotype was detected many times. The chain couples TRBV6-2 or TRBV6-3 to TRBJ1-5; 8 bases map to TRBD1. CDR1 and CDR2 from the germline V gene are MNHEY and SVGEGT. After removal of 5 bases from V and 3 bases from J, the junction contained 9 bases not matched to a gene. The CDR3 has 16 residues. The CDR3 DNA sequence: TGTGCCAGCAGTACCAGACAGGGGAACTACAATCAGCCCCAGCATTTT. The encoded protein is CASSTRQGNYNQPQHF.

V gene TRBV27 combines with J gene TRBJ2-7, with 7 bases that match TRBD2. Germline V gene data show CDR1 as MNHEY and CDR2 as SMNVEV (reference sequence). CDR3 size: 15 residues. Trimming took 5 bases from V and 2 from J; bases not matched to a gene: 9. This chain's CDR3 is CASSPTSVKTYEQYF. The CDR3 nucleotides read TGTGCCAGCAGTCCAACTAGCGTGAAGACCTACGAGCAGTACTTC.

This clonotype was detected ten times or more. The chain has TRBV20-1 and TRBJ2-2; no clear D. The germline V gene has CDR1 DFQATT and CDR2 SNEGSKA (reference sequence). This CDR3 has 15 residues. Deletions cut 3 bases from V and 1 base from J, with 12 bases between. The CDR3 bases are TGCAGTGCTAGCCAAACTGCCAGGAACACCGGGGAGCTGTTTTTT. The encoded protein is CSASQTARNTGELFF.

Details on this clonotype: A read error is likely here: a far larger clone is one base away. The genes are TRBV7-3 and TRBJ1-1; D gene uncertain. CDR1 and CDR2 from the germline V gene are SGHTA and FQGTGA. The CDR3 has 14 residues. In nucleotides, the CDR3 is TGCGCCAGCAGCCAAAGCAGGTCGGCGTCCGAAGCTTCCTTT. It specifies CASSQSRSASEASF.

In this sample, this clonotype turned up a few times. The chain combines TRBV25-1 with TRBJ2-1; no firm D call. The V gene's germline CDR1 is MGHDK and CDR2 SYGVNS. V shed 5 bases and J shed 9 bases, with 17 bases lying between them. The CDR3 spans 14 residues. As DNA, the CDR3 is TGTGCCAGCAGTCCCGCAAGAGTAGGAAGTGAGCAGTTCTTC. It specifies CASSPARVGSEQFF.

The table lists this clonotype with many counts. The rearrangement links TRBV29-1 to TRBJ1-2; D uncertain. The V end was cut by 6 bases, the J end by 2 bases, with 10 bases between. The CDR3 is made up of 12 amino acids. Germline-derived CDR1 and CDR2 are SQVTM and ANQGSEA. The CDR3 DNA reads TGCAGCGTCGGTTCGGACAACTATGGCTACACCTTC. As protein: CSVGSDNYGYTF.

This clonotype was counted between two and nine times. The chain uses TRBV7-2 and TRBJ2-5; TRBD2 agrees at 11 bases. Germline V gene sequence: CDR1 SGHTA, CDR2 FQGNSA. V lost 4 bases and J lost 5; bases outside the gene matches: 6. The CDR3 consists of 15 residues. The CDR3 nucleotides read TGTGCCAGCAGCTCTCGACTAGCGGGGTATGAGACCCAGTACTTC. This gives the protein CASSSRLAGYETQYF.

Ten or more counts support this clonotype. This rearrangement joins TRBV7-9 to TRBJ2-2, with D possibly TRBD1 on 5 matching bases. Germline values: CDR1 SEHNR, CDR2 FQNEAQ (reference sequence). Trimming stripped 5 bases from V and 9 bases from J, with 16 bases between. The CDR3 runs to 14 residues. The CDR3 sequence is CASSPSTALRELFF. CDR3 nucleotides: TGTGCCAGCAGCCCGTCGACAGCCCTCCGGGAGCTGTTTTTT.

This clonotype showed up many times. The genes are TRBV20-1 and TRBJ1-6, with D perhaps matching TRBD1 (5 bases). The germline gives CDR1 DFQATT, CDR2 SNEGSKA (reference sequence). V lost 1 base and J lost 4, with 17 bases in between. CDR3 length: 17 residues. The CDR3 DNA is TGCAGTGCTAGAGGGGTACAGGACACCACTTATAATTCACCCCTCCACTTT. This translates into CSARGVQDTTYNSPLHF.

The chain carries TRBV6-5 and TRBJ2-7, with 9 bases identical to TRBD2. The trim removed 5 bases at V and 4 bases at J, leaving 9 bases unmatched. CDR1 is MNHEY, CDR2 SVGAGI, per germline. The CDR3 contains 15 residues. The CDR3 here is CASSPSAGGTYEQYF. CDR3 DNA sequence: TGTGCCAGCAGTCCATCAGCGGGGGGTACTTACGAGCAGTACTTC.

This clonotype was observed at least ten times. The rearrangement links TRBV27 to TRBJ1-1; the D gene is possibly TRBD1 (5 bases). CDR1 is MNHEY and CDR2 is SMNVEV in the germline V gene (reference sequence). This CDR3 has 15 amino acids. V dropped 1 base and J dropped 5 bases, with 14 bases sitting between them. CDR3 DNA sequence: TGTGCCAGCAGTTTATACGGGGCGACGCGAACTGAAGCTTTCTTT. Residues: CASSLYGATRTEAFF.